Listed below are T cell receptor beta chains from one sample, sequenced in a study of glioma-infiltrating T cells. TCRdb re-derived calls from the multiplex PCR reads in MiXCR, one entry per CDR3 protein. The sample shows approximately 12,000 distinct CDR3 sequences, around a quarter of them seen only once. Sequenced input: glioma tissue, nonneoplastic brain tissue, or PBMCs (not recorded which). The origin of the receptors is a human donor with low-grade glioma or glioblastoma, undergoing nonglioma brain surgery, or in good health (not recorded which). The CDR3 runs from the conserved cysteine through the conserved F or W. Fields, in order: D gene, V gene, clone size, J gene, CDR3 protein, CDR3 DNA. A D gene is named only where the DNA matches it firmly. Size is stated for part of the rows, as once, few or many counts, or as a class when the clone is expanded.

-	TRBV28	many	TRBJ2-5	CASSLAGEQGTQYF	TGTGCCAGCAGTTTAGCAGGGGAACAAGGGACCCAGTACTTC
-	TRBV20-1	many	TRBJ1-1	CSAGRPGKEAFF	TGCAGTGCCGGGCGGCCCGGGAAAGAAGCTTTCTTT
TRBD1	TRBV28	many	TRBJ2-2	CASSLLHRGAGELFF	TGTGCCAGCAGTTTATTACACAGGGGGGCAGGGGAGCTGTTTTTT
-	TRBV28	many	TRBJ1-1	CASRRIRETMNTEAFF	TGTGCCAGCAGACGAATCCGGGAGACCATGAACACTGAAGCTTTCTTT
-	TRBV10-2	many	TRBJ1-1	CASSLMNTEAFF	TGCGCCAGCAGTCTGATGAACACTGAAGCTTTCTTT
-	TRBV20-1	medium-sized	TRBJ1-2	CSAYQTVNYGYTF	TGCAGTGCTTACCAGACCGTCAACTATGGCTACACCTTC
-	TRBV28	many	TRBJ2-7	CASSLRGPSYEQYF	TGTGCCAGCAGTTTAAGGGGTCCCTCCTACGAGCAGTACTTC
TRBD1	TRBV19	-	TRBJ1-5	CASSTTGGANQPQHF	TGTGCCAGTAGCACCACAGGGGGCGCGAATCAGCCCCAGCATTTT
-	TRBV7-2	-	TRBJ1-5	CASSEGRDKPQHF	TGTGCCAGCAGCGAGGGGAGGGATAAGCCCCAGCATTTT
-	TRBV20-1	medium-sized	TRBJ1-2	CSASQGVYGYTF	TGCAGTGCTAGCCAGGGAGTCTACGGCTACACCTTC
-	TRBV2	many	TRBJ2-5	CASRDSGVTQYF	TGTGCCAGCAGGGATAGCGGTGTAACCCAGTACTTC
TRBD2	TRBV6-4	once	TRBJ2-2	CASRDSPSGRIGTGELFF	TGTGCCAGCAGGGACTCCCCCAGCGGGAGAATCGGCACCGGGGAGCTGTTTTTT
TRBD1	TRBV19	-	TRBJ1-2	CASSIEPGQQHYGYTF	TGTGCCAGTAGTATAGAGCCGGGACAGCAGCACTATGGCTACACCTTC
TRBD1	TRBV7-2	-	TRBJ1-6	CASSLGLPRRQGIWSYNSPIHF	TGTGCCAGCAGCTTAGGATTGCCTAGGAGACAGGGGATTTGGTCCTATAATTCACCCATCCACTTT
-	TRBV2	-	TRBJ2-7	CASILGPSYNEQYF	TGTGCCAGCATTCTCGGGCCTTCCTACAACGAGCAGTACTTC
TRBD1	TRBV28	many	TRBJ2-7	CASRVTGGADEQYF	TGTGCCAGCAGAGTGACAGGGGGCGCCGACGAGCAGTACTTC
-	TRBV11-2	-	TRBJ1-3	CASSLDRLGIGNTIYF	TGTGCCAGCAGCTTAGATCGTCTCGGGATTGGAAACACCATATATTTT
TRBD1	TRBV6-1	medium-sized	TRBJ1-5	CASSATGANQPQHF	TGTGCCAGCAGCGCTACAGGGGCCAATCAGCCCCAGCATTTT
TRBD1	TRBV6-1	medium-sized	TRBJ2-5	CASSDHDRGKYF	TGTGCCAGCAGTGATCACGACAGGGGGAAGTACTTC
-	TRBV4-2	few	TRBJ1-4	CASSHIGGGNEKLFF	TGTGCCAGCAGCCACATAGGAGGGGGGAATGAAAAACTGTTTTTT
-	TRBV20-1	many	TRBJ2-1	CSARDRTYNEQFF	TGCAGTGCTAGAGATCGGACGTACAATGAGCAGTTCTTC
TRBD2	TRBV20-1	many	TRBJ2-2	CSARRLAGGDTGELFF	TGCAGTGCTAGGCGGCTAGCGGGAGGCGACACCGGGGAGCTGTTTTTT
-	TRBV5-6	-	TRBJ2-2	CASGLTRNTGELFF	TGTGCCAGCGGCTTGACACGGAACACCGGGGAGCTGTTTTTT
-	TRBV6-1	medium-sized	TRBJ1-5	CATALGAMGNQPQHF	TGTGCCACGGCGCTTGGAGCTATGGGCAATCAGCCCCAGCATTTT
TRBD2	TRBV4-1	medium-sized	TRBJ2-1	CASSQQRPSGDNEQFF	TGCGCCAGCAGCCAACAACGGCCTAGCGGAGACAATGAGCAGTTCTTC
-	TRBV29-1	few	TRBJ2-5	CSVVAQIQETQYF	TGCAGCGTTGTAGCCCAGATTCAAGAGACCCAGTACTTC
TRBD1	TRBV27	few	TRBJ1-2	CASSLDRGQNGYTF	TGTGCCAGCAGTTTGGACAGGGGGCAGAATGGCTACACCTTC
-	TRBV11-3	once	TRBJ2-1	CASSLRSSPYNEQFF	TGTGCCAGCAGCCTCAGATCTAGCCCCTACAATGAGCAGTTCTTC
-	TRBV3-1	few	TRBJ2-1	CASSKDSGLSYNEQFF	TGTGCCAGCAGCAAAGATAGCGGACTCTCCTACAATGAGCAGTTCTTC
-	TRBV6-6	-	TRBJ2-7	CASSPIGSLMGEQYF	TGTGCCAGCAGTCCGATAGGGTCCTTAATGGGAGAGCAGTACTTC
TRBD2	TRBV3-1	-	TRBJ2-1	CATQMSGRANEQFF	TGTGCCACCCAAATGAGCGGGAGGGCCAATGAGCAGTTCTTC
TRBD2	TRBV6-2/TRBV6-3	-	TRBJ2-7	CAIRREREDEAYF	TGTGCCATTCGCCGTGAGCGGGAGGATGAGGCGTACTTC
-	TRBV2	-	TRBJ1-1	CASSRFQYTEAFF	TGTGCCAGCAGTCGGTTCCAGTACACTGAAGCTTTCTTT
TRBD1	TRBV6-1	-	TRBJ2-1	CASIGQDSYNEQFF	TGTGCCAGCATCGGACAGGACTCCTACAATGAGCAGTTCTTC
-	TRBV12-3/TRBV12-4	-	TRBJ1-5	CASSTALSNQPQHF	TGTGCCAGCAGCACCGCTTTAAGCAATCAGCCCCAGCATTTT
TRBD2	TRBV6-1	many	TRBJ2-1	CASSPLGGGSPYNEQFF	TGTGCCAGCAGTCCTCTTGGGGGGGGTTCCCCCTACAATGAGCAGTTCTTC
TRBD2	TRBV20-1	many	TRBJ2-5	CSARVVAGVGETQYF	TGCAGTGCTAGGGTGGTAGCGGGAGTTGGAGAGACCCAGTACTTC
TRBD2	TRBV7-8	-	TRBJ2-3	CASSHPGLADTDTQYF	TGTGCCAGCAGCCACCCGGGACTAGCTGACACAGATACGCAGTATTTT
-	TRBV18	few	TRBJ1-1	CASSPEAGTNTEAFF	TGTGCCAGCTCACCGGAGGCAGGTACGAACACTGAAGCTTTCTTT
-	TRBV3-1	-	TRBJ1-3	CASSPVVQTGSGNTIYF	TGTGCCAGCAGCCCCGTCGTCCAGACAGGATCTGGAAACACCATATATTTT
-	TRBV7-9	medium-sized	TRBJ1-1	CASRMDGANTEAFF	TGTGCCAGCAGGATGGACGGGGCGAACACTGAAGCTTTCTTT
-	TRBV3-1	few	TRBJ2-2	CASSGDGTGELFF	TGTGCCAGCAGCGGGGACGGGACCGGGGAGCTGTTTTTT